What follows are 25 T cell receptor beta chains derived from one specimen sequenced in a study of identical twins. TCRdb processed the 5' RACE reads anew with MiXCR; each CDR3 protein has one entry. The data show more than 650,000 distinct CDR3 sequences, with 6.1% seen just once and roughly 1.8% held by the top ten. The sequenced sample was naive T cells sorted from blood. These receptors were taken from a man younger than 35 in good health.

This rearrangement joins TRBV7-6 to TRBJ2-6, with D perhaps TRBD1 or TRBD2 (5 bases each). Germline-derived CDR1 and CDR2 are SGHVS and FNYEAQ. The CDR3 is made up of 18 amino acids. V lost 3 bases and J 0 bases, leaving 15 bases between the germline ends. DNA of the CDR3: TGTGCCAGCAGCTTGCCTCCGGGACCTTTCTCTGGGGCCAACGTCCTGACTTTC. This gives the protein CASSLPPGPFSGANVLTF. The full variable domain, rest sourced from reference TRBV7-6 and TRBJ2-6, is GAGVSQSPRYKVTKRGQDVALRCDPISGHVSLYWYRQALGQGPEFLTYFNYEAQQDKSGLPNDRFSAERPEGSISTLTIQRTEQRDSAMYRCASSLPPGPFSGANVLTFGAGSRLTVL.

This clonotype was seen repeatedly, ten times or more. The chain is built from TRBV7-8 and TRBJ2-1, with a weak D call TRBD1 (6 bases). This CDR3 has 15 residues. Germline assignment: CDR1 SGHVS and CDR2 FQNEAQ. The ends were cut back, 7 bases at V and 4 bases at J, with 17 bases in the middle. CDR3 amino acids: CASTLWGTSYNEQFF. For the CDR3, the DNA is TGTGCCAGCACCCTCTGGGGGACATCTTACAATGAGCAGTTCTTC.

In this sample, this clonotype turned up many times. V is TRBV29-1 and J is TRBJ2-1, with TRBD2 matching 11 bases. Germline assignment: CDR1 SQVTM and CDR2 ANQGSEA. Trimming removed 3 bases from V and 5 bases from J; junction bases left unmatched: 3. The CDR3 runs to 14 residues. The CDR3 here is CSVDGTSGNNEQFF. In nucleotides, the CDR3 is TGCAGCGTTGACGGGACTAGCGGTAACAATGAGCAGTTCTTC.

This clonotype was counted many times. The gene calls are TRBV28 and TRBJ2-5; D might be TRBD2 (5 bases). CDR1 MDHEN and CDR2 SYDVKM come from the germline V gene. This CDR3 is 13 amino acids long. Trimming removed 8 bases at V and 1 base at J, with 11 bases between. The CDR3 DNA follows: TGTGCCAGCGGTCCGGGGTCCCAAGAGACCCAGTACTTC. Translation gives CASGPGSQETQYF.

The sample holds many counts of this clonotype. The V gene is TRBV10-3, the J gene TRBJ1-4; no clear D. Trimming shortened V by 7 bases and J by 5 bases, and 14 bases separated the two germline ends. CDR1 is ENHRY, CDR2 SYGVKD, per germline. The CDR3 loop spans 14 amino acids. CDR3 coding DNA: TGTGCCATCAAGGCCGGCCGCACGAATGAAAAACTGTTTTTT. Amino acids: CAIKAGRTNEKLFF.

This clonotype was found a few times. The chain links TRBV7-6 to TRBJ1-3; D gene uncertain. This CDR3 has 15 residues. Trimming left V 1 base short and J 2 bases short, with 9 bases between. CDR1 is SGHVS, CDR2 FNYEAQ, per germline. Here the CDR3 DNA reads TGTGCCAGCAGCTTAGATGACGGGCCTGGAAACACCATATATTTT. Protein product: CASSLDDGPGNTIYF.

This clonotype was detected many times. This rearrangement joins TRBV10-3 to TRBJ2-7, with D possibly being TRBD2 (6 bases). Per germline, CDR1 ENHRY and CDR2 SYGVKD. Trimming took off 4 bases at V and 3 bases at J, with 10 bases between the two ends. The CDR3 sequence is 13 residues long. In nucleotides, the CDR3 is TGTGCCATCAGTGCGGGACTCCTCTACGAGCAGTACGTC. It specifies CAISAGLLYEQYV.

The chain couples TRBV4-1 to TRBJ2-7, with 11 bases fitting TRBD1. V lost 2 bases and J lost 5; bases outside the gene matches: 8. The CDR3 is 16 residues long. The germline V gene encodes CDR1 MGHRA and CDR2 YSYEKL. CDR3 DNA sequence: TGCGCCAGCAGCCAATCTCTGGGACAGGGGGTCGACGAGCAGTACTTC. Its protein is CASSQSLGQGVDEQYF.

This clonotype was seen repeatedly, ten times or more. V gene TRBV6-5 combines with J gene TRBJ2-7, with unresolved D. Germline V gene data show CDR1 as MNHEY and CDR2 as SVGAGI. Deletions cut 1 base from V and 5 bases from J, with 9 bases between. This CDR3 is built from 13 residues. CDR3 sequence: CASSYYGRNEQYF. CDR3 DNA sequence: TGTGCCAGCAGTTACTATGGCCGGAACGAGCAGTACTTC.

This clonotype came up many times. The rearrangement uses TRBV3-1 and TRBJ2-1; D gene ambiguous. The CDR3 totals 12 residues. V was trimmed by 1 base and J by 10 bases, leaving 8 bases between them. Germline V CDR1 and CDR2: LGHDT, YNNKEL (reference sequence). The CDR3: CASSQVLAEQFF. The CDR3 DNA sequence: TGTGCCAGCAGCCAAGTACTCGCGGAGCAGTTCTTC.

This clonotype was observed a few times. V gene TRBV2 combines with J gene TRBJ2-7; D remains unclear. Germline V gives CDR1 SNHLY, CDR2 FYNNEI. CDR3 length equals 14 residues. Trimming removed 0 bases from V and 0 bases from J, with 6 bases in between. In DNA, the CDR3 is TGTGCCAGCAGTGAAGCACACCGCTCCTACGAGCAGTACTTC. Amino acid sequence: CASSEAHRSYEQYF.

Many counts were recorded for this clonotype. The chain employs TRBV13 and TRBJ2-7; 10 positions match TRBD1. V gave up 5 bases and J gave up 3 bases; unmatched junction bases: 7. Germline CDR1 PRHDT, CDR2 FYEKMQ (reference sequence). This CDR3 comprises 15 residues. CDR3: CASSADRGLFYEQYF. The CDR3 bases are TGTGCCAGCAGCGCCGACAGGGGGCTTTTCTACGAGCAGTACTTC. Based on the CDR3 plus reference TRBV13 and TRBJ2-7, the full variable domain is AAGVIQSPRHLIKEKRETATLKCYPIPRHDTVYWYQQGPGQDPQFLISFYEKMQSDKGSIPDRFSAQQFSDYHSELNMSSLELGDSALYFCASSADRGLFYEQYFGPGTRLTVT.

This clonotype was seen at least ten times. The chain is built from TRBV11-2 and TRBJ2-3, with a weak D call TRBD2 (6 bases). Germline V gene sequence: CDR1 SGHAT, CDR2 FQNNGV. V lost 5 bases to trimming and J lost 2 bases, with 17 bases between them. The CDR3 is 16 amino acids. DNA for the CDR3: TGTGCCAGCAGCCCCCGCGGGGTCAGTCCCACAGATACGCAGTATTTT. Translation gives CASSPRGVSPTDTQYF. The full variable domain, with the rest looked up from reference TRBV11-2 and TRBJ2-3, is EAGVAQSPRYKIIEKRQSVAFWCNPISGHATLYWYQQILGQGPKLLIQFQNNGVVDDSQLPKDRFSAERLKGVDSTLKIQPAKLEDSAVYLCASSPRGVSPTDTQYFGPGTRLTVL.

There are many counts of this clonotype. V is TRBV29-1 and J is TRBJ1-3; D is ambiguous. This CDR3 has 12 amino acids. Germline CDR1 and CDR2: SQVTM and ANQGSEA. V dropped 8 bases and J dropped 0 bases, with 8 bases sitting between them. This CDR3 is CSLASSGNTIYF. As DNA, the CDR3 is TGCAGCCTTGCTAGCTCTGGAAACACCATATATTTT.

This clonotype was detected ten times or more. The chain recombines TRBV21-1 with TRBJ2-7; the table's D call of TRBD1 was not tested on the DNA. TRBV21-1 is marked as a pseudogene. The CDR3 length is 15 residues. The CDR3 here is CASSTRDRDVHEQYV. CDR3 in DNA: TGTGCCAGCAGCACCCGGGACAGGGACGTCCACGAGCAGTACGTC.

The sample holds many counts of this clonotype. The rearrangement joins TRBV6-1 to TRBJ2-5, with 7 bases identical to TRBD1. The CDR3 length is 16 residues. The V gene end was trimmed by 3 bases and the J gene end by 1 base; junction bases not matched to a gene: 8. Germline V gene data show CDR1 as MNHNS and CDR2 as SASEGT. The CDR3 sequence: CASSDTGAGGQETQYF. CDR3 coding DNA: TGTGCCAGCAGTGACACTGGGGCAGGGGGCCAAGAGACCCAGTACTTC.

This clonotype was seen many times. The V call is TRBV5-6, the J call TRBJ2-7, with 7 bases lining up with TRBD1. Germline values: CDR1 SGHDT, CDR2 YYEEEE. Trimming cost V 6 bases and J 1 base; bases outside gene matches: 4. The length of the CDR3 is 13 residues. The CDR3 DNA is TGTGCCAGCAACAGGGGAGCTTCCTACGAGCAGTACGTC. Its translation: CASNRGASYEQYV.

This clonotype showed up many times. The V gene is TRBV10-3, the J gene TRBJ2-7; perhaps D is TRBD1 or TRBD2 (6 bases each). Germline CDR1 reads ENHRY; CDR2 reads SYGVKD. The CDR3 length is 16 residues. Trimming removed 0 bases from V and 0 bases from J, with 12 bases in between. CDR3: CAISESGGRSSYEQYF. Written as DNA, the CDR3 is TGTGCCATCAGTGAGTCGGGGGGCCGAAGCTCCTACGAGCAGTACTTC.

The chain carries TRBV6-4 and TRBJ2-3; perhaps TRBD2 as D (5 bases). V dropped 7 bases and J dropped 0 bases, with 20 bases sitting between them. Germline assignment: CDR1 MRHNA and CDR2 SNTAGT. This CDR3 region has 17 residues. The CDR3 here is CASIGLRLKTSTDTQYF. The CDR3 nucleotides are TGTGCCAGCATCGGACTCCGGCTAAAAACTAGCACAGATACGCAGTATTTT.

This clonotype showed up many times. The chain recombines TRBV29-1 with TRBJ2-5; the D gene is possibly TRBD2 (6 bases). CDR1 and CDR2 from the germline V gene are SQVTM and ANQGSEA. V lost 6 bases and J lost 2, with 13 bases in between. The CDR3 is made up of 13 amino acids. CDR3 nucleotides: TGCAGCGTCGGGGGTAGACTACAAGAGACCCAGTACTTC. Translating it yields CSVGGRLQETQYF.

This clonotype showed up just a few times. This chain links TRBV9 with TRBJ2-1, with TRBD2 matching 12 bases. The ends lost 7 bases at V and 9 bases at J; junction bases unmatched: 20. Germline V CDR1 and CDR2: SGDLS, YYNGEE. The CDR3 is made up of 18 amino acids. The CDR3 spells CASVPQLAGGPLIGEQFF. CDR3 nucleotide sequence: TGTGCCAGCGTGCCGCAACTAGCGGGAGGCCCTTTGATCGGTGAGCAGTTCTTC.

This clonotype has only a few counts. This chain joins TRBV15 and TRBJ2-2; 7 bases line up with TRBD2. With 5 bases clipped from V and 4 bases from J, the junction kept 4 bases outside the gene matches. Germline V gives CDR1 LNHNV, CDR2 YYDKDF (reference sequence). This CDR3 comprises 14 residues. CDR3 sequence: CATSLGGTTGELFF. CDR3 DNA: TGTGCCACCAGCCTGGGGGGGACCACCGGGGAGCTGTTTTTT.

This clonotype was counted ten times or more. This chain connects TRBV6-2 or TRBV6-3 to TRBJ2-1; perhaps TRBD2 as D (5 bases). This CDR3 region has 17 residues. Germline lookup yields CDR1 MNHEY and CDR2 SVGEGT. V gave up 0 bases and J gave up 3 bases, with 15 bases separating them. The DNA for the CDR3 is TGTGCCAGCAGTTACTCGAATCCGAGAGGGATCTACAATGAGCAGTTCTTC. Amino acid sequence: CASSYSNPRGIYNEQFF.

The chain recombines TRBV5-1 with TRBJ2-1, with 9 bases that match TRBD2. The CDR3 has 14 residues. Unmatched junction bases numbered 7, after V lost 4 bases and J lost 8 bases. CDR1 is SGHRS, CDR2 YFSETQ, per germline. CDR3 in amino acids: CASSPTSGPDEQFF. DNA for the CDR3: TGCGCCAGCAGCCCTACTAGCGGGCCCGATGAGCAGTTCTTC.

This clonotype was observed many times. This sequence joins TRBV5-1 and TRBJ2-1, with no clear D. CDR1 and CDR2 from the germline V gene are SGHRS and YFSETQ. With 1 base removed from V and 9 bases from J, the gap between germline ends came to 11 bases. The CDR3 totals 13 residues. CDR3 in DNA: TGCGCCAGCAGCTTGCACGACTTGGGTGAGCAGTTCTTC. Translation gives CASSLHDLGEQFF. Looking up the rest from reference TRBV5-1 and TRBJ2-1 gives the full variable domain: KAGVTQTPRYLIKTRGQQVTLSCSPISGHRSVSWYQQTPGQGLQFLFEYFSETQRNKGNFPGRFSGRQFSNSRSEMNVSTLELGDSALYLCASSLHDLGEQFFGPGTRLTVL.